This T cell receptor (beta chain) was observed in a study of blood T cell repertoires in COVID-19. Study-level information: Donors in the United States, Italy and Spain gave samples during acute or convalescent COVID-19. T cells, B-cell-depleted T cells, or PBMCs provided the cDNA or gDNA that served as material.

In the original analysis: Reference gene primer amplification gave nucleated cell count estimates. The data were produced by immunoSEQ multiplex PCR, yet TCRdb's version contains in-frame clones alone and is incomplete. Clone size and the V and J calls come from that table; the DNA yielded D and trimming. Among some 290,000 clones listed, 90% were seen once. This CDR3 is built from 13 residues. The germline V gene has CDR1 GTSNPN and CDR2 SVGIG (reference sequence). Trimming stripped 3 bases from V and 2 bases from J, with 10 bases between. In this sample, this clone turned up once. Seattle's enrolled individuals joined amid active infection and were then monitored longitudinally.

The material sequenced was peripheral blood. The chain carries TRBV30 and TRBJ2-5, with D perhaps matching TRBD2 (6 bases). The clonotype originates from a woman under 40 with COVID-19, enrolled during active disease. The CDR3 sequence: CAWRGGAQETQYF. The DNA for the CDR3 is TGTGCCTGGAGGGGCGGGGCTCAAGAGACCCAGTACTTC.